The 12 T cell receptor beta chains given below trace back to one sample, sequenced in a study of blood T cell repertoires in COVID-19. The protocol was immunoSEQ multiplex PCR, while the TCRdb copy is restricted to in-frame clones and leaves out a portion. The table shows approximately 72,000 clones, with approximately 84% occurring only once. The sample was peripheral blood. The receptors derive from a man aged 45-60 years with active COVID-19.

J is TRBJ1-3 and V is TRBV10-3; D may be TRBD1 (6 bases). The germline V gene encodes CDR1 ENHRY and CDR2 SYGVKD. The CDR3 is made up of 13 amino acids. Between the trimmed V and J ends, which lost 4 bases and 2 bases, there was a span of 6 bases. CDR3 DNA: TGTGCCATCAGTGGACAGGCTGGAAACACCATATATTTT. Its translation is CAISGQAGNTIYF.

The chain couples TRBV7-2 to TRBJ1-5; maybe TRBD1 (5 bases). CDR1 and CDR2 (germline): SGHTA, FQGNSA. This CDR3 region has 15 residues. V was shortened by 4 bases and J by 1 base, with 11 bases between the two germline ends. CDR3 in DNA: TGTGCCAGCAGCTCGGGGGGAGGGAGCAATCAGCCCCAGCATTTT. This gives the protein CASSSGGGSNQPQHF.

V is TRBV5-6 and J is TRBJ2-3; tentatively, D is TRBD2 (5 bases). The V end lost 4 bases, the J end lost 4 bases, and 7 bases lay between the germline ends. In germline, CDR1 is SGHDT, CDR2 YYEEEE. This CDR3 is built from 12 residues. CDR3 coding DNA: TGTGCCAGCAGCCGGAGGCCAGATACGCAGTATTTT. Translated, it gives CASSRRPDTQYF.

This chain links TRBV6-5 with TRBJ1-2, with a possible D match to TRBD1 (6 bases). The CDR3 spans 15 residues. The germline gives CDR1 MNHEY, CDR2 SVGAGI. The ends were cut back, 8 bases at V and 8 bases at J, with 24 bases in the middle. CDR3 amino acids: CASEALWTAGMGYTF. CDR3 nucleotides: TGTGCCAGCGAGGCATTGTGGACAGCCGGTATGGGCTACACCTTC.

The rearrangement uses TRBV6-4 and TRBJ1-2; 8 nucleotides line up with TRBD1. The CDR3 spans 15 residues. The V and J ends lost 6 bases and 7 bases, in that order; junction bases with no gene match: 13. Germline V gene lookup returns CDR1 MRHNA and CDR2 SNTAGT. The CDR3 region has the DNA TGTGCCAGCAGCGCCCGAAGACAGGGGAATAGTGGCTACACCTTC. Its translation: CASSARRQGNSGYTF.

This rearrangement joins TRBV20-1 to TRBJ2-3, with 12 positions matching TRBD2. Germline V CDR1 and CDR2: DFQATT, SNEGSKA (reference sequence). The CDR3 contains 17 residues. Unmatched junction bases numbered 13, after V lost 5 bases and J lost 4 bases. In DNA, the CDR3 is TGCAGTGCTGGTGGGGAACTGACTAGCGGGGGACCAGATACGCAGTATTTT. Translated, it gives CSAGGELTSGGPDTQYF.

This clone was observed a handful of times. The genes are TRBV6-5 and TRBJ2-7, with 12 positions matching TRBD1. Trimming at V came to 4 bases and at J to 3 bases, leaving 7 bases not matched to a gene. Germline CDR1 is MNHEY and CDR2 is SVGAGI. The CDR3 is made up of 16 amino acids. CDR3 sequence: CASSSGQGARVYEQYF. DNA of the CDR3: TGTGCCAGCAGTTCGGGACAGGGGGCGCGGGTCTACGAGCAGTACTTC.

V gene TRBV27 combines with J gene TRBJ2-5; TRBD2 matches 10 bases. The germline V gene has CDR1 MNHEY and CDR2 SMNVEV (reference sequence). After removal of 5 bases from V and 4 bases from J, the junction contained 7 bases not matched to a gene. This CDR3 contains 15 residues. The CDR3 reads CASSPTAGGRETQYF. Here the CDR3 DNA reads TGTGCCAGCAGTCCTACAGCGGGAGGGCGAGAGACCCAGTACTTC.

The chain is built from TRBV7-9 and TRBJ2-2, with a weak D call TRBD1 (5 bases). CDR3 length equals 13 residues. Trimming left V 6 bases short and J 6 bases short, with 11 bases between. Germline V gene sequence: CDR1 SEHNR, CDR2 FQNEAQ (reference sequence). This CDR3 reads CASRGQGAGELFF. In DNA, the CDR3 is TGTGCCAGCAGGGGCCAAGGGGCCGGGGAGCTGTTTTTT.

The CDR3 region has the DNA TGCGCCAGCAGCACAGATGCGAGCTCCTACAATGAGCAGTTCTTC. Protein: CASSTDASSYNEQFF. This sequence joins TRBV5-1 and TRBJ2-1; D not certain. The CDR3 is 15 residues long. V dropped 4 bases and J dropped 0 bases, with 11 bases sitting between them. Looked up from germline, CDR1 is SGHRS and CDR2 is YFSETQ.

The chain links TRBV5-1 to TRBJ2-2; possibly TRBD1 for D (5 bases). Germline values: CDR1 SGHRS, CDR2 YFSETQ. The CDR3 spans 14 residues. V lost 5 bases to trimming and J lost 0 bases, with 8 bases between them. CDR3 protein: CASRGAANTGELFF. The CDR3 DNA reads TGCGCCAGCAGAGGGGCGGCGAACACCGGGGAGCTGTTTTTT.

The rearrangement links TRBV5-1 to TRBJ2-3; D might be TRBD2 (5 bases). Germline V gene data show CDR1 as SGHRS and CDR2 as YFSETQ. Trimming left V 3 bases short and J 2 bases short, with 13 bases between. There are 15 residues in the CDR3. The CDR3 bases are TGCGCCAGCAGCTCGCTCGGGGTAAACACAGATACGCAGTATTTT. This translates into CASSSLGVNTDTQYF.